These 12 T cell receptor beta chains came from one sample sequenced in a study of T cell repertoires in cytomegalovirus infection. Using its own MiXCR run on the reads, TCRdb lists one record per CDR3 protein. The table shows approximately 990,000 distinct CDR3 sequences, with 25% to 40% occurring only once. The antigens for these receptors are not known. The starting material was cultured CD8+ T cells from PBMCs, obtained from culture after CMV antigen stimulation. These TCRs come from a human donor in good health (CMV status not recorded). Some clones in this sample may be carry-over from other donors' samples.

This clonotype appeared a single time. The V and J genes are TRBV7-9 and TRBJ1-6; 7 bases are a match to TRBD1. The germline gives CDR1 SEHNR, CDR2 FQNEAQ (reference sequence). The V segment lost 0 bases and the J segment 8 bases; nucleotides outside the gene matches: 4. CDR3 size: 15 residues. The CDR3 region is CASSLAAGGDSPLHF. DNA of the CDR3: TGTGCCAGCAGCTTAGCGGCAGGGGGGGATTCACCCCTCCACTTT.

This sequence joins TRBV9 and TRBJ1-3; perhaps TRBD1 as D (5 bases). Germline-derived CDR1 and CDR2 are SGDLS and YYNGEE. The CDR3 has 16 residues. Between the trimmed V and J ends, which lost 0 bases and 4 bases, there was a span of 14 bases. Written as DNA, the CDR3 is TGTGCCAGCAGCGTAGAGGAGGGGAAGTCAGGAAACACCATATATTTT. This translates into CASSVEEGKSGNTIYF. Drawing the rest from reference TRBV9 and TRBJ1-3, the complete variable domain is DSGVTQTPKHLITATGQRVTLRCSPRSGDLSVYWYQQSLDQGLQFLIQYYNGEERAKGNILERFSAQQFPDLHSELNLSSLELGDSALYFCASSVEEGKSGNTIYFGEGSWLTVV.

The table lists this clonotype with many counts. V is TRBV7-9 and J is TRBJ2-7; 9 bases fit TRBD1. Losses at the gene ends were 5 bases for V and 2 bases for J; bases not matched to a gene: 7. Germline V gene sequence: CDR1 SEHNR, CDR2 FQNEAQ (reference sequence). The CDR3 runs 15 residues. This CDR3 is CASSPGTGITYEQYV. CDR3 sequence (DNA): TGTGCCAGCAGCCCCGGGACAGGGATAACCTACGAGCAGTACGTC.

There are a few counts of this clonotype. The chain recombines TRBV7-6 with TRBJ1-2; D remains unclear. V was clipped by 1 base and J by 8 bases, with 8 bases between them. This CDR3 spans 12 amino acids. CDR1 and CDR2 from the germline V gene are SGHVS and FNYEAQ. The CDR3 reads CASSLGIEGYTF. The CDR3 DNA is TGTGCCAGCAGCTTAGGGATCGAGGGCTACACCTTC.

The chain employs TRBV10-3 and TRBJ1-6; 10 bases map to TRBD1. CDR3 size: 16 residues. The V gene's germline CDR1 is ENHRY and CDR2 SYGVKD. After removal of 0 bases from V and 10 bases from J, the junction contained 6 bases not matched to a gene. For the CDR3, the DNA is TGTGCCATCAGTGAGTCAGGGGGGACAGGGGACTCACCCCTCCACTTT. Residues: CAISESGGTGDSPLHF.

V gene TRBV7-9 combines with J gene TRBJ1-2; perhaps TRBD1 as D (6 bases). This CDR3 contains 14 residues. Trimming cost V 5 bases and J 3 bases, with 13 bases left between them. In germline, CDR1 is SEHNR, CDR2 FQNEAQ (reference sequence). The CDR3 region has the DNA TGTGCCAGCAGCGCCAACAGGGAGGACTATGGCTACACCTTC. Its protein is CASSANREDYGYTF.

This clonotype showed up just a few times. The chain joins TRBV7-3 to TRBJ1-1, with TRBD1 identical over 7 bases. There are 14 residues in the CDR3. Trimming took 0 bases from V and 7 from J; bases not matched to a gene: 5. The V gene's germline CDR1 is SGHTA and CDR2 FQGTGA. The CDR3, as DNA: TGTGCCAGCAGCTTAACTCCGGCAGGGGGTGAAGCTTTCTTT. As protein: CASSLTPAGGEAFF.

This clonotype has ten or more counts. This sequence joins TRBV10-3 and TRBJ1-6; tentative D call: TRBD1 (5 bases). The CDR3 consists of 15 residues. Germline CDR1 is ENHRY and CDR2 is SYGVKD. With 3 bases removed from V and 13 bases from J, the gap between germline ends came to 19 bases. DNA of the CDR3: TGTGCCATCAGTGAAGGAGGGGACTCTCCGTGGCCCCTCCACTTT. It codes for CAISEGGDSPWPLHF.

A note on this clonotype: A read error may account for a junction end that differs from germline. The chain has TRBV12-3 or TRBV12-4 and TRBJ2-2; D is unresolved. The CDR3 contains 14 residues. The CDR3 DNA reads TGTGCCAGCAGCCCCCGGACGAACATCGGGGAGCTGTTTTTT. This codes for CASSPRTNIGELFF.

Concerning this clonotype: This may arise from a read error, as a much more abundant clone is one base away. J is TRBJ1-4 and V is TRBV7-8, with no clear D. The CDR3 totals 14 residues. The germline V gene encodes CDR1 SGHVS and CDR2 FQNEAQ. CDR3 coding DNA: TGTGCCAGCAGCTTAGCTGCGTCTAATGAAAAACTGGTTTTT. Translated: CASSLAASNEKLVF.

The chain links TRBV27 to TRBJ2-1; D ambiguous. Trimming left V 3 bases short and J 6 bases short, with 12 bases between. This CDR3 has 14 amino acids. Germline V gene sequence: CDR1 MNHEY, CDR2 SMNVEV (reference sequence). The CDR3 coding sequence is TGTGCCAGCAGTTTTGTCCCCATTGGCAATGAGCAGTTCTTC. Its translation is CASSFVPIGNEQFF.

The rearrangement links TRBV28 to TRBJ1-5, with D perhaps TRBD1 (6 bases). Trimming took off 3 bases at V and 6 bases at J, with 12 bases between the two ends. CDR1 is MDHEN and CDR2 is SYDVKM in the germline V gene. This CDR3 contains 14 residues. The CDR3 here is CASSFLEGGQPQHF. CDR3 nucleotide sequence: TGTGCCAGCAGTTTCCTAGAGGGGGGTCAGCCCCAGCATTTT.